The entry that follows covers one T cell receptor beta chain sequence. The data were taken from a study of blood T cell repertoires in COVID-19. CDR1 LNHDA and CDR2 SQIVND come from the germline V gene (reference sequence). The CDR3 has 12 amino acids. V lost 9 bases and J lost 5; bases outside the gene matches: 2. The protocol was immunoSEQ multiplex PCR, while the TCRdb copy is restricted to in-frame clones and leaves out a portion. The sample carries over 35,000 clones, approximately 70% recorded once. The sequence derives from a man older than 75 with acute or convalescent COVID-19. Sequenced material: peripheral blood. The chain is built from TRBV19 and TRBJ2-5, with 11 bases matching TRBD2. The CDR3 DNA reads TGTGCCAGCCGACTAGCGGGGGAGACCCAGTACTTC. Protein: CASRLAGETQYF.